One and the same sample provided the 5 T cell receptor beta chains below, sequenced in a study of CD8+CD57+ T cells in acquired aplastic anemia. Patients sequenced had flow cytometry evidence of CD8+CD57+ cell expansion. Genomic DNA provided the template from which TCR beta VDJ and CDR3 profiles were obtained. TCRdb re-called the reads with MiXCR, one entry per CDR3 protein. The sample has about 160,000 distinct CDR3 sequences; 65% to 75% are singletons. Sequenced material: sorted CD4+, CD8+, or CD8+CD57+ T cells (not recorded which) from PBMCs. Receptors were obtained from a human donor with aplastic anemia.

This clonotype was seen more than once but under ten times. This sequence joins TRBV6-4 and TRBJ2-1; 10 positions agree with TRBD1. The V gene end was trimmed by 3 bases and the J gene end by 8 bases; junction bases not matched to a gene: 10. The germline V gene has CDR1 MRHNA and CDR2 SNTAGT. The CDR3 runs 16 residues. The DNA for the CDR3 is TGTGCCAGCAGTGAGGCGGCAGGACAGGGGGGTTATGAGCAGTTCTTC. Its translation: CASSEAAGQGGYEQFF.

In its sample, this clonotype was seen a few times. This chain connects TRBV20-1 to TRBJ1-2; 8 positions match TRBD1. CDR1 is DFQATT and CDR2 is SNEGSKA in the germline V gene (reference sequence). J lost 2 bases, V lost 4 bases, and 6 bases had no gene match. The CDR3 is 14 residues long. The CDR3, as DNA: TGCAGTGCTAAACAGGGGGGCCCAAACTATGGCTACACCTTC. Translation gives CSAKQGGPNYGYTF.

The chain carries TRBV15 and TRBJ1-4, with 9 bases identical to TRBD1. Germline trimming cut 7 bases from V and 8 bases from J; bases unmatched to any gene: 11. CDR3 length: 15 amino acids. The germline V gene has CDR1 LNHNV and CDR2 YYDKDF (reference sequence). The CDR3 coding sequence is TGTGCCACCAACGACAGGGGGATGAGAAAAGAAAAACTGTTTTTT. This gives the protein CATNDRGMRKEKLFF.

The chain joins TRBV20-1 to TRBJ2-1; D is unclear. Germline values: CDR1 DFQATT, CDR2 SNEGSKA (reference sequence). The germline V and J ends were trimmed by 5 bases and 5 bases, with 7 bases remaining between them. The CDR3 loop spans 11 amino acids. CDR3 loop: CSAPSNNEQFF. The CDR3 DNA is TGCAGTGCTCCCTCGAACAATGAGCAGTTCTTC.

In this sample, this clonotype turned up many times. This rearrangement joins TRBV28 to TRBJ2-7, with 10 bases matching TRBD2. There are 16 residues in the CDR3. The germline gives CDR1 MDHEN, CDR2 SYDVKM. The J segment lost 6 bases and the V segment lost 5 bases, leaving 13 bases of the junction unmatched. The CDR3 sequence is CASSALHSGRSGEQYF. DNA of the CDR3: TGTGCCAGCAGTGCGCTCCATAGCGGGAGGTCGGGCGAGCAGTACTTC.